This T cell receptor beta chain stems from a study of beta chain features in type 1 diabetes. The wider study: Across the samples, roughly 98 million sorted cells were examined in total. Study-level findings and limits: Compared with healthy donors, patients appeared to share more similar naive, central memory and regulatory TCRB repertoires.

Reverse transcribing all isolated RNA meant expressed TCRB transcripts were sequenced. Here immunoSEQ multiplex PCR was the method, and the copy in TCRdb shows in-frame clones only, minus some. The sample has roughly 300,000 clones, 7% to 9% seen once. Germline assignment: CDR1 SGHTA and CDR2 FQGNSA. J gave up 9 bases and V 5 bases, and 5 bases lay outside the gene matches. CDR3 size: 14 residues. Of note for this clone: Its target is not known.

The sequenced material came from central memory CD4+ T cells from blood. This chain links TRBV7-2 with TRBJ2-7, with 15 bases that match TRBD2. This sequence was found in a woman aged 18-29 years in good health. CDR3 residues: CASSPGLAGGRQYF. For the CDR3, the DNA is TGTGCCAGCAGCCCGGGACTAGCGGGAGGAAGGCAGTACTTC.